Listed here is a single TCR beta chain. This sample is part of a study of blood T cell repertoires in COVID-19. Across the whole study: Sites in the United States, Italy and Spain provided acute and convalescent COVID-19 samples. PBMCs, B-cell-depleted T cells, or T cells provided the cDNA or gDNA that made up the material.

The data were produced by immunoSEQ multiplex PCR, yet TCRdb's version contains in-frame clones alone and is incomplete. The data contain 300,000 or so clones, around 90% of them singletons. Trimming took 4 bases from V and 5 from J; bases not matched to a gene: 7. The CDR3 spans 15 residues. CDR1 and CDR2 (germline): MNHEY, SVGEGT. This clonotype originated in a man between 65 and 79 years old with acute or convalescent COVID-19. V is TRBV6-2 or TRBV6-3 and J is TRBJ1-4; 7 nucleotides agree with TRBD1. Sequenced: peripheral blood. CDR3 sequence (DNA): TGTGCCAGCAGTTCACCGGGACAGCCGAATGAAAAACTGTTTTTT. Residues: CASSSPGQPNEKLFF.